These 23 T cell receptor beta chains came from one sample sequenced in a study of T cell responses to AZD1222 COVID-19 vaccine (dated by TCRdb to about 2021). Library generation was performed with the immunoSEQ multiplex PCR assay. In its TCRdb copy, this immuneACCESS table keeps in-frame sequences only and misses some clones. Where compared with another copy, unresolved V genes explain less than half of these, and the others have no known cause. The sample yields some 200,000 clones; more than 85% were counted once. The ten largest clonotypes hold approximately 1% of the sample. Sample time point, as interpreted from the label and publication: baseline before first vaccination. The meaning of the sample's treatment or condition label: meningococcal conjugate vaccine given as trial control. The sample in question was peripheral blood, obtained on day 0 of MenACWY control vaccination. The receptors stem from an adult in good health.

The rearrangement joins TRBV6-5 to TRBJ2-1, with 7 bases lining up with TRBD1. This CDR3 region has 15 residues. V was pared by 6 bases and J by 2 bases, with 7 bases of the junction left unmatched. Germline V gene data show CDR1 as MNHEY and CDR2 as SVGAGI. For the CDR3, the DNA is TGTGCCAGCAGACAGGGACAGCGTACCTACAATGAGCAGTTCTTC. Protein sequence: CASRQGQRTYNEQFF.

This chain joins TRBV9 and TRBJ2-1; D is unresolved. The V and J ends lost 0 bases and 3 bases respectively, with 4 bases between them. The CDR3 sequence is 13 residues long. Germline CDR1 is SGDLS and CDR2 is YYNGEE. The CDR3 nucleotides are TGTGCCAGCAGCGTAGACCTCTACAATGAGCAGTTCTTC. It translates to CASSVDLYNEQFF.

V gene TRBV3-1 (or the pseudogene TRBV3-2) combines with J gene TRBJ1-5; D gene uncertain. Deletions cut 4 bases from V and 7 bases from J, with 11 bases between. CDR3 length: 13 amino acids. The germline V gene has CDR1 LGHDT and CDR2 YNNKEL (reference sequence). CDR3 nucleotide sequence: TGTGCCAGCAGCCGAGGCCGTGAGCAGCCCCAGCATTTT. Its protein product is CASSRGREQPQHF.

The chain combines TRBV7-9 with TRBJ1-3; 9 bases line up with TRBD1. Germline V CDR1 and CDR2: SEHNR, FQNEAQ (reference sequence). The CDR3 length is 17 residues. J gave up 0 bases and V 5 bases, and 8 bases lay outside the gene matches. As DNA, the CDR3 is TGTGCCAGCAGCCAAAGGACAGGGGCACACTCTGGAAACACCATATATTTT. Its translation is CASSQRTGAHSGNTIYF.

The rearrangement joins TRBV6-6 to TRBJ1-4; tentatively, D is TRBD1 (6 bases). There are 14 residues in the CDR3. Germline V lookup: CDR1 MNHNY, CDR2 SVGAGI (reference sequence). V lost 4 bases to trimming and J lost 7 bases, with 13 bases between them. CDR3 bases: TGTGCCAGCAGTTTGGACAGCCGTGGTGAAAAACTGTTTTTT. It encodes CASSLDSRGEKLFF.

This clone was seen once. This rearrangement joins TRBV6-5 to TRBJ2-7, with D perhaps TRBD1 (5 bases). The germline V gene encodes CDR1 MNHEY and CDR2 SVGAGI. With 5 bases removed from V and 4 bases from J, the gap between germline ends came to 12 bases. This CDR3 contains 13 residues. CDR3 in amino acids: CASSRGREYEQYF. CDR3 DNA sequence: TGTGCCAGCAGTAGGGGCAGAGAGTACGAGCAGTACTTC.

V usage is TRBV5-6 and J usage is TRBJ2-5, with D unresolved. Trimming removed 1 base at V and 5 bases at J, with 3 bases between. Germline CDR1 SGHDT, CDR2 YYEEEE. CDR3 size: 11 residues. CDR3 region: CASSLTETQYF. CDR3 nucleotide sequence: TGTGCCAGCAGCTTGACGGAGACCCAGTACTTC.

V is TRBV12-3 or TRBV12-4 and J is TRBJ1-5; D not resolved. The CDR3 has 13 residues. V lost 5 bases and J lost 7, with 12 bases in between. CDR3 bases: TGTGCCAGCAGTGCGACAATCTTACAGCCCCAGCATTTT. Translation gives CASSATILQPQHF.

This chain uses TRBV5-1 with TRBJ1-1; TRBD1 is a possible D gene (5 bases). The CDR3 is 15 amino acids. The ends were cut back, 0 bases at V and 2 bases at J, with 11 bases in the middle. Germline CDR1 is SGHRS and CDR2 is YFSETQ. The chain's CDR3 is CASSLAGQSNTEAFF. CDR3 coding DNA: TGCGCCAGCAGCTTGGCGGGGCAGAGCAACACTGAAGCTTTCTTT.

With regard to this clone: The same CDR3 is also encoded by other DNA sequences in this sample. The chain carries TRBV6-6 and TRBJ1-5, with 8 positions matching TRBD1. The CDR3 is 15 amino acids. Trimming at V came to 2 bases and at J to 2 bases, leaving 2 bases not matched to a gene. Germline V CDR1 and CDR2: MNHNY, SVGAGI (reference sequence). This CDR3 reads CASSYGQGGNQPQHF. In DNA form, the CDR3 reads TGTGCCAGCAGTTACGGACAGGGAGGCAATCAGCCCCAGCATTTT.

The J gene is TRBJ1-2, the V gene TRBV5-1; no firm D call. This CDR3 is built from 14 residues. Germline V gene data show CDR1 as SGHRS and CDR2 as YFSETQ. V lost 4 bases to trimming and J lost 4 bases, with 14 bases between them. CDR3 region: CASSLAQASYGYTF. The DNA of the CDR3 is TGCGCCAGCAGCCTTGCCCAGGCAAGCTATGGCTACACCTTC. The full variable domain, completed using reference TRBV5-1 and TRBJ1-2, is KAGVTQTPRYLIKTRGQQVTLSCSPISGHRSVSWYQQTPGQGLQFLFEYFSETQRNKGNFPGRFSGRQFSNSRSEMNVSTLELGDSALYLCASSLAQASYGYTFGSGTRLTVV.

The V call is TRBV6-5, the J call TRBJ1-3; unclear D gene. Germline V gene data show CDR1 as MNHEY and CDR2 as SVGAGI. The CDR3 contains 14 residues. The V end was cut by 5 bases, the J end by 0 bases, with 8 bases between. CDR3 in amino acids: CASSRTVSGNTIYF. CDR3 DNA sequence: TGTGCCAGCAGTCGGACCGTCTCTGGAAACACCATATATTTT.

The chain recombines TRBV5-1 with TRBJ1-1, with 8 nucleotides matching TRBD1. J gave up 4 bases and V 0 bases, and 5 bases lay outside the gene matches. The CDR3 spans 15 residues. Germline CDR1 reads SGHRS; CDR2 reads YFSETQ. The CDR3 reads CASSLATGGPTEAFF. CDR3 in DNA: TGCGCCAGCAGCTTGGCTACAGGGGGACCCACTGAAGCTTTCTTT.

V gene TRBV3-1 (or the pseudogene TRBV3-2) combines with J gene TRBJ2-5, with D possibly called TRBD1 or TRBD2 (5 bases each). The V gene lost 3 bases and the J gene lost 3 bases, with 8 bases spanning the gap. Germline assignment: CDR1 LGHDT and CDR2 YNNKEL (reference sequence). This CDR3 is built from 13 residues. CDR3 nucleotide sequence: TGTGCCAGCAGCCACTGGGGGAAAGAGACCCAGTACTTC. Encoded protein: CASSHWGKETQYF.

The rearrangement joins TRBV4-1 to TRBJ1-1; D is undetermined. Per germline, CDR1 MGHRA and CDR2 YSYEKL. This CDR3 is built from 14 residues. The germline V and J ends were trimmed by 1 base and 0 bases, with 6 bases remaining between them. CDR3 sequence: CASSQVVMNTEAFF. The CDR3 nucleotides are TGCGCCAGCAGCCAAGTCGTTATGAACACTGAAGCTTTCTTT.

The chain employs TRBV9 and TRBJ2-3, with D perhaps TRBD2 (5 bases). The CDR3 totals 14 residues. CDR1 and CDR2 from the germline V gene are SGDLS and YYNGEE. The V end was cut by 6 bases, the J end by 8 bases, with 19 bases between. The CDR3 DNA reads TGTGCCAGCAATAAAGGACTCACCGAGGGTACGCAGTATTTT. This codes for CASNKGLTEGTQYF.

The chain employs TRBV4-1 and TRBJ1-3; D gene unclear. CDR3 length: 13 residues. Germline CDR1 MGHRA, CDR2 YSYEKL. Between the trimmed V and J ends, which lost 4 bases and 3 bases, there was a span of 7 bases. Here the CDR3 reads CASSPNGGNTIYF. In DNA, the CDR3 is TGCGCCAGCAGCCCTAATGGTGGAAACACCATATATTTT.

This rearrangement joins TRBV30 to TRBJ1-6; 8 positions agree with TRBD1. The CDR3 sequence is 13 residues long. The trim removed 0 bases at V and 9 bases at J, leaving 1 base unmatched. CDR1 is GTSNPN and CDR2 is SVGIG in the germline V gene (reference sequence). The CDR3 loop reads CAWSVDRGSPLHF. The DNA of the CDR3 is TGTGCCTGGAGTGTAGACAGGGGTTCACCCCTCCACTTT.

The J gene is TRBJ1-5, the V gene TRBV27; D unresolved. CDR1 MNHEY and CDR2 SMNVEV come from the germline V gene (reference sequence). V lost 6 bases and J 7 bases, leaving 16 bases between the germline ends. The CDR3 spans 14 residues. The CDR3 sequence: CASRSRTGEQPQHF. Written as DNA, the CDR3 is TGTGCCAGCAGGTCCAGGACGGGAGAGCAGCCCCAGCATTTT.

The V call is TRBV19, the J call TRBJ1-1, with TRBD1 matching 7 bases. Per the germline V gene, CDR1 is LNHDA and CDR2 is SQIVND (reference sequence). The CDR3 has 16 residues. Germline trimming cut 7 bases from V and 1 base from J; bases unmatched to any gene: 12. The chain's CDR3 is CASIGRGDSSNTEAFF. The CDR3 DNA is TGTGCCAGTATAGGGCGGGGGGACAGTTCGAACACTGAAGCTTTCTTT.

This chain connects TRBV7-3 to TRBJ2-7; TRBD1 agrees at 10 bases. Trimming at V came to 0 bases and at J to 3 bases, leaving 2 bases not matched to a gene. Germline CDR1 and CDR2: SGHTA and FQGTGA. This CDR3 spans 15 amino acids. In DNA, the CDR3 is TGTGCCAGCAGCTTAACAGGGACAGGGGTCTACGAGCAGTACTTC. It is translated as CASSLTGTGVYEQYF.

The chain carries TRBV19 and TRBJ1-5, with unresolved D. The CDR3 is made up of 12 amino acids. Germline V gene sequence: CDR1 LNHDA, CDR2 SQIVND (reference sequence). V lost 7 bases to trimming and J lost 2 bases, with 6 bases between them. The CDR3 DNA reads TGTGCCAGTACCCCAGGCAATCAGCCCCAGCATTTT. This gives the protein CASTPGNQPQHF.

The V and J genes are TRBV7-9 and TRBJ1-1; D is uncertain. CDR3 length equals 15 residues. The germline V and J ends were trimmed by 1 base and 4 bases, with 13 bases remaining between them. Germline CDR1 reads SEHNR; CDR2 reads FQNEAQ (reference sequence). CDR3 sequence: CASSLGAVWATEAFF. Written as DNA, the CDR3 is TGTGCCAGCAGCTTAGGGGCCGTCTGGGCCACTGAAGCTTTCTTT.